This T cell receptor beta chain was sequenced for a study of regulatory T cells in long-lasting Graves disease. Findings and caveats of the study: Those with persistent disease had in common more public clonotypes (2,741) than new patients (approximately 970). Persistent disease showed a preference for TRBV28, TRBJ1-2 and TRBJ2-5.

Time point given: newly diagnosed GD, antithyroid drugs for less than 3 months. The TCR library was prepared using RNA isolated from PBMCs. This clonotype was seen ten or more times. Its specificity is not known. V was pared by 4 bases and J by 3 bases, with 10 bases between. Per germline, CDR1 SQVTM and CDR2 ANQGSEA. The CDR3 is 12 amino acids. Arm-PCR with iRepertoire HTBI primers amplified the CDR3 regions for these TCR beta libraries. TCRdb independently ran MiXCR on the multiplex PCR reads; one entry per CDR3 protein. The sample consists of roughly 500,000 distinct CDR3 sequences, approximately 13% of them appearing once. This sample also appeared in a second study, on T cells in Graves' hyperthyroidism and ophthalmopathy. Per that paper: HTBI primers drove first-round RT-PCR of the TCR CDR3.

The gene calls are TRBV29-1 and TRBJ2-7; possibly TRBD1 for D (6 bases). Sequences were derived from peripheral blood mononuclear cells (PBMCs), sampled at new diagnosis, from a patient treated with antithyroid drugs. This receptor was identified in a man younger than 40 with Graves disease. DNA of the CDR3: TGCAGCGTTGCCGAGGGACACTACGAGCAGTACTTC. Translated, it gives CSVAEGHYEQYF.